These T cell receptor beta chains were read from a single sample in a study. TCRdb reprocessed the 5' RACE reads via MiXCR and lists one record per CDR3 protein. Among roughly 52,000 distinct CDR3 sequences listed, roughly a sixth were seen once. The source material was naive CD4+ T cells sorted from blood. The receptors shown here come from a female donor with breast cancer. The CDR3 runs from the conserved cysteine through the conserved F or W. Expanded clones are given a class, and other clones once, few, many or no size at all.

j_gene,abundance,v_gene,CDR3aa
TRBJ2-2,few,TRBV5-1,CASSPLAGETGELFF
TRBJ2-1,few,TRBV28,CASSFGGGSYNEQFF
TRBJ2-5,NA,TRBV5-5,CASSRGQAQETQYF
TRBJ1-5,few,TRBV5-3,CARSLGRDNPWIGNGPQHF
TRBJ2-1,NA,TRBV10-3,CAISGTSLLEQFF
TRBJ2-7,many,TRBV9,CASSGTGTYEQYF
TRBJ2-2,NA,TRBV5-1,CASTPRSGDANTGELFF
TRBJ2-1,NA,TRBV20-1,CSAKRTSVYSEQFF
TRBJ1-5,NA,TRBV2,CASSADGDQPQHF
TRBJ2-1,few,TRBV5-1,CASSLQGSSHNEQFF
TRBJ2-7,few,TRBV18,CASSPAGGLSGEQYF
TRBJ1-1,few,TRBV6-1,CASSDNKGFRTEAFF
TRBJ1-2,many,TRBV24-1,CATSDSLDLRGYTF
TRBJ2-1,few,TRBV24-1,CATSHARDRGHNEQFF
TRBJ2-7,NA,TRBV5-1,CASSFNRQPLSYEQYF
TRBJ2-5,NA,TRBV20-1,CSASNSQETQYF
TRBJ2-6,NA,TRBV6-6,CASGSIFRDRGRSGANVLTF
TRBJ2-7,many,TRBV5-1,CASSPGQTFGSEQYF
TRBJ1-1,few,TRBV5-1,CASSVGQMNTEAFF
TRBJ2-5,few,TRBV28,CATGQPQETQYF
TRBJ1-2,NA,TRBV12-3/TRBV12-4,CASSLAGQAYGYTF
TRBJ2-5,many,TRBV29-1,CSALRGLGETQYF
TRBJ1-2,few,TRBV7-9,CASSLEGANYGYTF